One T cell receptor (beta chain) is described in this entry. Generated by immunoSEQ multiplex PCR, the TCRdb table keeps only in-frame clones and is missing some. The table records some 2,100,000 clones, about 94% of them present only once. The sample comes from a study of shared clonotypes between healthy human individuals. The CDR3 has 15 amino acids. CDR1 SGHNT and CDR2 YENEEA come from the germline V gene. Deletions cut 5 bases from V and 3 bases from J, with 14 bases between. This sequence originates from a man aged 18 to 35 in good health. Sequenced input: naive CD4+ T cells sorted from blood. Subset indicated: CD45RA+ positively selected. The gene calls are TRBV11-3 and TRBJ2-1; tentatively, D is TRBD1 or TRBD2 (5 bases each). DNA for the CDR3: TGTGCCAGCAGCCGAGGGGCGGCTGTCTACAATGAGCAGTTCTTC. Protein sequence: CASSRGAAVYNEQFF.